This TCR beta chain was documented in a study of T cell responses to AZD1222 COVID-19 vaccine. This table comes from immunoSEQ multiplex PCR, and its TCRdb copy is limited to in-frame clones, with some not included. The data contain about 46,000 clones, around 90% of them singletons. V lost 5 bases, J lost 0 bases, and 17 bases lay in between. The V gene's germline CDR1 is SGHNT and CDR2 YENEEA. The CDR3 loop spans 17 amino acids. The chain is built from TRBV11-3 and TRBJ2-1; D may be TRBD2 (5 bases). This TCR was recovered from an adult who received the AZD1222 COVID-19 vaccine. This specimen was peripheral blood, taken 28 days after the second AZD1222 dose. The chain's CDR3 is CASSPGSGKRSYNEQFF. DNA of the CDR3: TGTGCCAGCAGCCCGGGCAGCGGAAAACGCTCCTACAATGAGCAGTTCTTC.